This TCR beta chain comes out of a study of T-cell reconstitution after alpha-beta-depleted transplantation in children. It was with unique molecular identifiers that the TCRbeta library was prepared. TCRdb reanalysed the PCR reads using MiXCR and keeps one entry per CDR3 protein. The repertoire holds some 600,000 distinct CDR3 sequences, with 16% as singletons. The CDR3 extends over 15 amino acids. The V gene end was trimmed by 6 bases and the J gene end by 8 bases; junction bases not matched to a gene: 15. The germline V gene encodes CDR1 DFQATT and CDR2 SNEGSKA (reference sequence). This TCR came from a human donor who donated a stem cell graft to a child with acute myeloid leukemia. The source was PBMCs from the stem cell graft donor, collected from the stem cell graft. This chain uses TRBV20-1 with TRBJ1-2, with 10 bases aligning to TRBD1. As DNA, the CDR3 is TGCAGTGCGCCCGGACAGGGGGTTCCCTCTGGGGGCTACACCTTC. It is translated as CSAPGQGVPSGGYTF.